The entry below describes one T cell receptor (beta chain). Its antigen is unknown. The record originates from a study of T cell repertoires in cytomegalovirus infection. TCRdb analysed the reads with MiXCR anew, one entry per CDR3 protein. The sample lists about 830,000 distinct CDR3 sequences, approximately 32% occurring once. With V trimmed by 2 bases and J by 4 bases, 7 bases remained unmatched. The CDR3 has 14 residues. Germline V gene lookup returns CDR1 SQVTM and CDR2 ANQGSEA. The TCR was taken from a human donor in good health (CMV status not recorded). Some clones in this sample may be carry-over from other donors' samples. The sequenced sample was cultured CD8+ T cells from PBMCs, obtained from culture after CMV antigen stimulation. J is TRBJ1-2 and V is TRBV29-1, with TRBD1 matching 7 bases. In DNA form, the CDR3 reads TGCAGCGTTGAACCGGGACAGAGCTTCTATGGCTACACCTTC. Translating gives CSVEPGQSFYGYTF.